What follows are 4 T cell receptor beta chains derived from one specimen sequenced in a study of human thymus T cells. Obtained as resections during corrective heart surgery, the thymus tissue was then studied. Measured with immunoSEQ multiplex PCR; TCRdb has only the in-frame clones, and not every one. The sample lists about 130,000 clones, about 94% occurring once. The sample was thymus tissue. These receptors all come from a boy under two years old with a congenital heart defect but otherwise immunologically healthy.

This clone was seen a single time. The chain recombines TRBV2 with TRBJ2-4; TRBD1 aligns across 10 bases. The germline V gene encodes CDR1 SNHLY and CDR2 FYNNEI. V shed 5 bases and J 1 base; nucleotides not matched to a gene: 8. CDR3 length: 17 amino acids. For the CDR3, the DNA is TGTGCCAGCAGTTTCGACAGGGGGCAACGGGCCAAAAACATTCAGTACTTC. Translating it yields CASSFDRGQRAKNIQYF. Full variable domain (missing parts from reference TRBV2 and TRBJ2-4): EPEVTQTPSHQVTQMGQEVILRCVPISNHLYFYWYRQILGQKVEFLVSFYNNEISEKSEIFDDQFSVERPDGSNFTLKIRSTKLEDSAMYFCASSFDRGQRAKNIQYFGAGTRLSVL.

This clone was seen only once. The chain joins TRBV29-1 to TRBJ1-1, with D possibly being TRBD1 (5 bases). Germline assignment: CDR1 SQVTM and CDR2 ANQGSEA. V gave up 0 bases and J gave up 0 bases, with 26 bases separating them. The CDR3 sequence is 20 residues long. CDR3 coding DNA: TGCAGCGTTGAAGATTCTGTTCCTGGGGACCCGACCGCCATGAACACTGAAGCTTTCTTT. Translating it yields CSVEDSVPGDPTAMNTEAFF.

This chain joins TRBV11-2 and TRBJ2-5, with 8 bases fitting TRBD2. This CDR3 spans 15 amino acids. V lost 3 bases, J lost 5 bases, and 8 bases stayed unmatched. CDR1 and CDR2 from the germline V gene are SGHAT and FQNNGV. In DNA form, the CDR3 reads TGTGCCAGCAGCTTCCGGACTAGCCCGCGGGAGACCCAGTACTTC. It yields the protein CASSFRTSPRETQYF.

The CDR3 protein is CAISESLAGNTGELFF. CDR3 DNA: TGTGCCATCAGTGAGTCCCTAGCGGGTAACACCGGGGAGCTGTTTTTT. This sequence joins TRBV10-3 and TRBJ2-2; 8 positions match TRBD2. Germline-derived CDR1 and CDR2 are ENHRY and SYGVKD. J was trimmed by 2 bases and V by 0 bases; bases with no gene match: 2. The CDR3 loop spans 16 amino acids.